The rows below give T cell receptor beta chains drawn from one sample of a study of CD8 T cells in ankylosing spondylitis. TCRdb called the 5' RACE reads again in MiXCR, with one record for every CDR3 protein. Found here are hundreds of thousands of distinct CDR3 sequences, approximately 17% of them singletons; the top ten hold 1%. The material sequenced was blood, either unsorted or a sorted T cell fraction (not recorded which). These receptors were obtained from a male donor with ankylosing spondylitis. CDR3s include the opening cysteine and the closing phenylalanine or tryptophan. A D gene is named only where the DNA matches it firmly. Not every row has a clone size; where given, it reads once, few, many or a size class.

J: TRBJ2-1; length: 15; V: TRBV7-9; size: NA; D: TRBD2; DNA: TGTGCCAGCAGATTACATCCTAGCGGGGGGGATCGGCAGTTCTTC; CDR3: CASRLHPSGGDRQFF
J: TRBJ1-1; length: 12; V: TRBV3-1; size: NA; D: NA; DNA: TGTGCCAGCAGCCACGGGGGAGCTGAAGCTTTCTTT; CDR3: CASSHGGAEAFF
J: TRBJ2-7; length: 18; V: TRBV11-2; size: NA; D: TRBD1; DNA: TGTGCCAGCAGCTTACTGATTTCCGGGACAGGGATTACCTACGAGCAGTACTTC; CDR3: CASSLLISGTGITYEQYF
J: TRBJ2-2; length: 16; V: TRBV29-1; size: few; D: TRBD2; DNA: TGCAGCGTGCGCACGGGACTAGCGGGAGGCACCGGGGAGCTGTTTTTT; CDR3: CSVRTGLAGGTGELFF
J: TRBJ2-1; length: 16; V: TRBV5-1; size: many; D: TRBD2; DNA: TGCGCCAGCAGCTTGGTAGCGGGAGGCGCCGACAATGAGCAGTTCTTC; CDR3: CASSLVAGGADNEQFF
J: TRBJ2-3; length: 17; V: TRBV20-1; size: many; D: TRBD2; DNA: TGCAGTGCTAGAGATCTTGGCGGGAGAACTAACCCAGATACGCAGTATTTT; CDR3: CSARDLGGRTNPDTQYF
J: TRBJ2-7; length: 13; V: TRBV19; size: few; D: TRBD1; DNA: TGTGCCAGTAGTCCCAGACAGGGCCACGAGCAGTACTTC; CDR3: CASSPRQGHEQYF
J: TRBJ2-3; length: 15; V: TRBV20-1; size: NA; D: TRBD2; DNA: TGCAGTGCTAGGAAGGCGGGAGGGTCGTCAGATACGCAGTATTTT; CDR3: CSARKAGGSSDTQYF
J: TRBJ2-3; length: 14; V: TRBV20-1; size: few; D: NA; DNA: TGCAGTGCTATAGGGTCAACCCTAGGAGATACGCAGTATTTT; CDR3: CSAIGSTLGDTQYF
J: TRBJ1-4; length: 15; V: TRBV12-3/TRBV12-4; size: NA; D: NA; DNA: TGTGCCAGCAGTTTTGAGCAATTTGGCAATGAAAAACTGTTTTTT; CDR3: CASSFEQFGNEKLFF
J: TRBJ2-7; length: 15; V: TRBV12-3/TRBV12-4; size: many; D: TRBD1; DNA: TGTGCCAGCAGTCCCAGGACAGGGCAGCCCGGCGAGCAGTACTTC; CDR3: CASSPRTGQPGEQYF
J: TRBJ1-2; length: 11; V: TRBV20-1; size: few; D: NA; DNA: TGCAGTGCTGCGGCGGTCGATGGCTACACCTTC; CDR3: CSAAAVDGYTF
J: TRBJ1-6; length: 14; V: TRBV5-1; size: NA; D: NA; DNA: TGCGCCAGCAGCGTGGAGTTGGATAATTCACCCCTCCACTTT; CDR3: CASSVELDNSPLHF
J: TRBJ1-1; length: 17; V: TRBV6-2/TRBV6-3; size: NA; D: NA; DNA: TGTGCCAGCAGTTATGTGACCGGTGGCGGAAAGAACACTGAAGCTTTCTTT; CDR3: CASSYVTGGGKNTEAFF
J: TRBJ1-1; length: 14; V: TRBV11-1; size: NA; D: TRBD1; DNA: TGTGCCAGCAGCACCCAGGGACAGGGGTTTGAAGCTTTCTTT; CDR3: CASSTQGQGFEAFF
J: TRBJ1-1; length: 11; V: TRBV20-1; size: few; D: TRBD1; DNA: TGCCGGGGGACAGGGAACACTGAAGCTTTCTTT; CDR3: CRGTGNTEAFF
J: TRBJ1-2; length: 13; V: TRBV28; size: NA; D: NA; DNA: TGTGCCAGCAGTGTCGACGGGAAGGCTGGCTACACCTTC; CDR3: CASSVDGKAGYTF
J: TRBJ1-1; length: 16; V: TRBV6-1; size: few; D: TRBD1; DNA: TGTGCCAGCAGTCAGACGGGACAGGGGGTAAGGACTGAAGCTTTCTTT; CDR3: CASSQTGQGVRTEAFF
J: TRBJ1-2; length: 16; V: TRBV3-1; size: NA; D: NA; DNA: TGTGCCAGCAGCCTGGGCGGCGTTGACAGTAACTATGGCTACACCTTC; CDR3: CASSLGGVDSNYGYTF
J: TRBJ1-5; length: 14; V: TRBV29-1; size: NA; D: TRBD1; DNA: TGCAGCGTTATTCTTGACAGGGGTGATCAGCCCCAGCATTTT; CDR3: CSVILDRGDQPQHF
J: TRBJ2-1; length: 15; V: TRBV6-1; size: few; D: NA; DNA: TGTGCCAGCAGTGAATCCGGGGGACCATACAATGAGCAGTTCTTC; CDR3: CASSESGGPYNEQFF
J: TRBJ1-3; length: 15; V: TRBV7-3; size: NA; D: TRBD1; DNA: TGTGCCAGCAGCTTAAACAGGGGACCTGGAAACACCATATATTTT; CDR3: CASSLNRGPGNTIYF
J: TRBJ1-1; length: 15; V: TRBV18; size: few; D: TRBD1; DNA: TGTGCCAGCTCACCAACCGGGACAGGGGGCACTGAAGCTTTCTTT; CDR3: CASSPTGTGGTEAFF
J: TRBJ2-3; length: 16; V: TRBV5-1; size: NA; D: NA; DNA: TGCGCCAGCCAGGTGGGGCTGGGGCGCAGAACGGATACGCAGTATTTT; CDR3: CASQVGLGRRTDTQYF
J: TRBJ2-5; length: 16; V: TRBV20-1; size: few; D: TRBD1; DNA: TGCAGTGCTACAATCCTGATCACCGGGACAGGCGAGACCCAGTACTTC; CDR3: CSATILITGTGETQYF
J: TRBJ1-2; length: 13; V: TRBV5-6; size: few; D: NA; DNA: TGTGCCAGCAGCCGCTTTGGGGGTTATGGCTACACCTTC; CDR3: CASSRFGGYGYTF
J: TRBJ2-7; length: 13; V: TRBV27; size: few; D: NA; DNA: TGTGCCAGCTGTCGGGACCCCTCCTACGAGCAGTACTTC; CDR3: CASCRDPSYEQYF
J: TRBJ2-2; length: 15; V: TRBV24-1; size: few; D: NA; DNA: TGTGCCACCAGTGATACCGGAGCGAACACCGGGGAGCTGTTTTTT; CDR3: CATSDTGANTGELFF
J: TRBJ2-5; length: 14; V: TRBV18; size: few; D: NA; DNA: TGTGCCAGCTCACCAACCCAGGTCCAAGAGACCCAGTACTTC; CDR3: CASSPTQVQETQYF
J: TRBJ1-2; length: 15; V: TRBV5-1; size: many; D: TRBD1; DNA: TGCGCCAGCAGCCCATCGACAGGGACTAACTATGGCTACACCTTC; CDR3: CASSPSTGTNYGYTF
J: TRBJ2-3; length: 14; V: TRBV6-1; size: NA; D: TRBD1; DNA: TGTGCCAGCAACCGGGACAGGGCGGAAGATACGCAGTATTTT; CDR3: CASNRDRAEDTQYF
J: TRBJ1-1; length: 15; V: TRBV6-1; size: NA; D: NA; DNA: TGTGCCAGCACCGACCTCGACAGACTGAACACTGAAGCTTTCTTT; CDR3: CASTDLDRLNTEAFF
J: TRBJ1-1; length: 15; V: TRBV5-1; size: NA; D: TRBD1; DNA: TGCGCCAGCAGCTATGCGGGACAGACGAACACTGAAGCTTTCTTT; CDR3: CASSYAGQTNTEAFF
J: TRBJ2-1; length: 14; V: TRBV2; size: few; D: TRBD2; DNA: TGTGCCAGCAAGGCGGGAGATGGGTACAATGAGCAGTTCTTC; CDR3: CASKAGDGYNEQFF
J: TRBJ2-7; length: 10; V: TRBV20-1; size: NA; D: NA; DNA: TGCAGTGTAAGCGCCGGCGAGCAGTACTTC; CDR3: CSVSAGEQYF
J: TRBJ2-4; length: 17; V: TRBV3-1; size: few; D: NA; DNA: TGTGCCAGCAGCCACCAGTTAGTAGCCGGCCCCAAAAACATTCAGTACTTC; CDR3: CASSHQLVAGPKNIQYF
J: TRBJ2-7; length: 13; V: TRBV20-1; size: few; D: NA; DNA: TGCAGTGCTTGGGGGGACACTACCTACGAGCAGTACTTC; CDR3: CSAWGDTTYEQYF
J: TRBJ2-3; length: 16; V: TRBV5-1; size: NA; D: TRBD1; DNA: TGCGCCAGCAGCCCTGGACAGGGGGCCGTCGCAGATACGCAGTATTTT; CDR3: CASSPGQGAVADTQYF
J: TRBJ2-7; length: 14; V: TRBV20-1; size: few; D: NA; DNA: TGCAGTGCTAGAGATCCGTGGCGCTCCTACGAGCAGTACTTC; CDR3: CSARDPWRSYEQYF
J: TRBJ1-6; length: 15; V: TRBV7-2; size: few; D: TRBD1; DNA: TGTGCCAGCAGCTATACGACAGGGGGGAATTCACCCCTCCACTTT; CDR3: CASSYTTGGNSPLHF
J: TRBJ2-7; length: 15; V: TRBV5-6; size: NA; D: TRBD2; DNA: TGTGCCAGCAGCTGGAGGCTAGCGGGGGGGAACGAGCAGTACTTC; CDR3: CASSWRLAGGNEQYF
J: TRBJ2-7; length: 17; V: TRBV4-1; size: NA; D: TRBD1; DNA: TGCGCCAGCAGCCTCCGGACCCTCGGACAGGGTAACGGCGAGCAGTACTTC; CDR3: CASSLRTLGQGNGEQYF
J: TRBJ1-2; length: 14; V: TRBV5-1; size: NA; D: NA; DNA: TGCGCCAGCATACCAGGCCCCTCTAACTATGGCTACACCTTC; CDR3: CASIPGPSNYGYTF
J: TRBJ2-5; length: 13; V: TRBV29-1; size: many; D: TRBD2; DNA: TGCAGCGTAGCTAGCGGGAGGCCAGAGACCCAGTACTTC; CDR3: CSVASGRPETQYF
J: TRBJ1-5; length: 15; V: TRBV12-3/TRBV12-4; size: NA; D: TRBD1; DNA: TGTGCCAGCAGTTTAAGGGACAGGGTATTGTCGCCCCAGCATTTT; CDR3: CASSLRDRVLSPQHF
J: TRBJ2-1; length: 15; V: TRBV11-2; size: few; D: TRBD2; DNA: TGTGCCAGCAGCTTAGATAGCGGGAGACGCAATGAGCAGTTCTTC; CDR3: CASSLDSGRRNEQFF
J: TRBJ1-2; length: 17; V: TRBV12-3/TRBV12-4; size: few; D: NA; DNA: TGTGCCAGCAGTTTAGAGGCGGGGGGGTTAGCTAACTATGGCTACACCTTC; CDR3: CASSLEAGGLANYGYTF
J: TRBJ2-7; length: 15; V: TRBV5-1; size: few; D: NA; DNA: TGCGCCAGCAGCTTGTCAGCCCAGCGGGCCTACGAGCAGTACTTC; CDR3: CASSLSAQRAYEQYF
J: TRBJ2-3; length: 15; V: TRBV20-1; size: few; D: TRBD2; DNA: TGCAGTGCTAGAGACAGACTAGCGGTTAGAGATACGCAGTATTTT; CDR3: CSARDRLAVRDTQYF
J: TRBJ1-5; length: 17; V: TRBV12-3/TRBV12-4; size: few; D: TRBD1; DNA: TGTGCCAGCAGTTTATCGGCCAGGGGGAGGCGAAATCAGCCCCAGCATTTT; CDR3: CASSLSARGRRNQPQHF
J: TRBJ2-3; length: 15; V: TRBV27; size: NA; D: TRBD1; DNA: TGTGCCAGCAGTTTAAGGAAAGGGGGCTCAGATACGCAGTATTTT; CDR3: CASSLRKGGSDTQYF
J: TRBJ2-1; length: 17; V: TRBV6-2/TRBV6-3; size: NA; D: TRBD2; DNA: TGTGCCAGCAGTTACTGGCTAGCGGGTAGATCCTACAATGAGCAGTTCTTC; CDR3: CASSYWLAGRSYNEQFF
J: TRBJ1-2; length: 14; V: TRBV5-1; size: NA; D: TRBD1; DNA: TGCGCCAGCAGCAGGGACAGCGCTAACTATGGCTACACCTTC; CDR3: CASSRDSANYGYTF
J: TRBJ2-6; length: 16; V: TRBV28; size: NA; D: NA; DNA: TGTGCCAGCAGTTTGGGGGAACGGGCCGGGGCCAACGTCCTGACTTTC; CDR3: CASSLGERAGANVLTF
J: TRBJ1-1; length: 13; V: TRBV5-1; size: many; D: NA; DNA: TGCGCCAGCAGCTTGATGGGTCACACTGAAGCTTTCTTT; CDR3: CASSLMGHTEAFF